This T cell receptor beta chain is from a study of cytomegalovirus exposure and HLA in healthy donors. The PCR had 60 Vbeta and 13 Jbeta primers. TCRdb keeps only in-frame clones here, not all; method: immunoSEQ multiplex PCR. The sample lists about 170,000 clones, about three quarters occurring once. CDR1 is SGHRS and CDR2 is YFSETQ in the germline V gene. The CDR3 has 14 amino acids. V lost 4 bases, J lost 7 bases, and 18 bases lay in between. Findings of the study overall: Researchers reportedly found TCR beta sequences accurately predicted most subjects' HLA-A and HLA-B alleles.

For this clone: Its antigen is not identified.

Input material: PBMCs. This chain links TRBV5-1 with TRBJ2-7; D may be TRBD1 (6 bases). This sequence was found in a girl aged 10-17 years in good health and CMV-seronegative. CDR3 residues: CASSPRQVSGEQYF. In DNA, the CDR3 is TGCGCCAGCAGCCCAAGACAGGTTTCGGGGGAGCAGTACTTC.